A selection of T cell receptor beta chains follows, all from one sample in a study of glioma-infiltrating T cells after dendritic cell vaccination. The repertoire was sequenced with immunoSEQ multiplex PCR; TCRdb's copy has only in-frame clones and lacks some. The top ten clones hold 2.7% of a sample with roughly 100,000 clones, 90% of them seen once. Material: blood, obtained after dendritic cell vaccination. The receptors shown here come from a human donor with glioblastoma. Both conserved end residues are part of each CDR3. A D gene is named only where the DNA matches it firmly. Size tells how often a clone was seen (once, few, many) or the class of an expanded clone, and some rows leave it out.

V gene: TRBV5-6
D gene: TRBD2
clone size: .
J gene: TRBJ2-1
CDR3 protein: CASSPREGAGNEQFF
CDR3 DNA: TGTGCCAGCAGCCCGCGGGAGGGGGCGGGCAATGAGCAGTTCTTC

V gene: TRBV29-1
D gene: TRBD1
clone size: .
J gene: TRBJ2-5
CDR3 protein: CSVGGPGQQETQYF
CDR3 DNA: TGCAGCGTTGGGGGTCCGGGACAGCAAGAGACCCAGTACTTC

V gene: TRBV9
D gene: TRBD1
clone size: .
J gene: TRBJ1-1
CDR3 protein: CASSVGDRGTEAFF
CDR3 DNA: TGTGCCAGCAGCGTAGGAGACAGGGGGACTGAAGCTTTCTTT

V gene: TRBV5-4
D gene: TRBD2
clone size: .
J gene: TRBJ2-2
CDR3 protein: CASSLVSSGTGELFF
CDR3 DNA: TGTGCCAGCAGCTTGGTGTCTAGCGGGACCGGGGAGCTGTTTTTT

V gene: TRBV6-1
D gene: .
clone size: .
J gene: TRBJ1-2
CDR3 protein: CASRALTTVGGYTF
CDR3 DNA: TGTGCCAGCAGGGCCTTGACAACTGTTGGGGGCTACACCTTC

V gene: TRBV7-9
D gene: .
clone size: once
J gene: TRBJ2-2
CDR3 protein: CASSLSPGARGGELFF
CDR3 DNA: TGTGCCAGCAGCTTATCCCCAGGGGCCCGCGGCGGGGAGCTGTTTTTT

V gene: TRBV5-1
D gene: TRBD2
clone size: .
J gene: TRBJ2-1
CDR3 protein: CASSFGGSSYNEQFF
CDR3 DNA: TGCGCCAGCAGCTTCGGCGGGAGCTCCTACAATGAGCAGTTCTTC

V gene: TRBV10-1
D gene: TRBD1
clone size: .
J gene: TRBJ2-3
CDR3 protein: CASKQDRDRDTQYF
CDR3 DNA: TGCGCCAGCAAACAGGACAGGGACCGAGATACGCAGTATTTT

V gene: TRBV2
D gene: .
clone size: .
J gene: TRBJ1-4
CDR3 protein: CASSAQGLSNEKLFF
CDR3 DNA: TGTGCCAGCAGTGCCCAGGGACTAAGTAATGAAAAACTGTTTTTT

V gene: TRBV5-6
D gene: .
clone size: .
J gene: TRBJ2-5
CDR3 protein: CASSFGGGASWETQYF
CDR3 DNA: TGTGCCAGCAGCTTTGGAGGGGGGGCCTCGTGGGAGACCCAGTACTTC

V gene: TRBV10-2
D gene: TRBD2
clone size: .
J gene: TRBJ2-7
CDR3 protein: CASSDASGGSSYEQYF
CDR3 DNA: TGCGCCAGCAGTGATGCTAGCGGGGGGAGCTCCTACGAGCAGTACTTC

V gene: TRBV27
D gene: TRBD2
clone size: .
J gene: TRBJ2-1
CDR3 protein: CASRDLLGRGGRAYNEQFF
CDR3 DNA: TGTGCCAGCAGAGACCTCCTGGGGCGAGGTGGGAGGGCCTACAATGAGCAGTTCTTC

V gene: TRBV25-1
D gene: TRBD1
clone size: few
J gene: TRBJ2-2
CDR3 protein: CASSVRDREAGELFF
CDR3 DNA: TGTGCCAGCAGTGTCCGGGACAGGGAGGCCGGGGAGCTGTTTTTT

V gene: TRBV4-2
D gene: TRBD1
clone size: .
J gene: TRBJ2-7
CDR3 protein: CASSQGGQAGTGNYEQYF
CDR3 DNA: TGTGCCAGCAGCCAAGGAGGACAAGCCGGGACAGGGAACTACGAGCAGTACTTC

V gene: TRBV7-2
D gene: TRBD2
clone size: .
J gene: TRBJ2-1
CDR3 protein: CASSPPSGVYNEQFF
CDR3 DNA: TGTGCCAGCAGCCCTCCTAGCGGGGTCTACAATGAGCAGTTCTTC

V gene: TRBV19
D gene: TRBD1
clone size: .
J gene: TRBJ2-2
CDR3 protein: CASRGQGVIPGELFF
CDR3 DNA: TGTGCCAGTAGGGGACAGGGGGTTATACCCGGGGAGCTGTTTTTT

V gene: TRBV2
D gene: TRBD1
clone size: .
J gene: TRBJ1-3
CDR3 protein: CASRGQVGNTIYF
CDR3 DNA: TGTGCCAGCCGCGGACAGGTTGGAAACACCATATATTTT

V gene: TRBV27
D gene: .
clone size: few
J gene: TRBJ2-5
CDR3 protein: CASSETGRRKETQYF
CDR3 DNA: TGTGCCAGCAGTGAGACTGGCCGACGGAAGGAGACCCAGTACTTC

V gene: TRBV6-1
D gene: .
clone size: .
J gene: TRBJ2-2
CDR3 protein: CASCQANTGELFF
CDR3 DNA: TGTGCCAGCTGCCAGGCGAACACCGGGGAGCTGTTTTTT

V gene: TRBV9
D gene: TRBD2
clone size: .
J gene: TRBJ2-4
CDR3 protein: CASSVVGREAGGPGAKNIQYF
CDR3 DNA: TGTGCCAGCAGCGTAGTTGGAAGGGAAGCGGGAGGGCCCGGGGCCAAAAACATTCAGTACTTC

V gene: TRBV10-3
D gene: TRBD1
clone size: few
J gene: TRBJ1-4
CDR3 protein: CAISGQGMKEKLFF
CDR3 DNA: TGTGCCATCAGCGGACAGGGGATGAAGGAAAAACTGTTTTTT

V gene: TRBV5-4
D gene: TRBD1
clone size: .
J gene: TRBJ1-2
CDR3 protein: CASSLIQGNYGYTF
CDR3 DNA: TGTGCCAGCAGCTTGATACAGGGGAACTATGGCTACACCTTC

V gene: TRBV6-4
D gene: .
clone size: .
J gene: TRBJ2-1
CDR3 protein: CASSDEGGNEQFF
CDR3 DNA: TGTGCCAGCAGTGACGAGGGAGGCAATGAGCAGTTCTTC

V gene: TRBV19
D gene: TRBD1
clone size: once
J gene: TRBJ1-3
CDR3 protein: CASSTLQGARGNTIYF
CDR3 DNA: TGTGCCAGTAGCACCTTACAGGGGGCGAGAGGAAACACCATATATTTT

V gene: TRBV5-1
D gene: TRBD2
clone size: .
J gene: TRBJ2-3
CDR3 protein: CASSLALAGGADTQYF
CDR3 DNA: TGCGCCAGCAGCTTGGCACTAGCGGGTGGAGCAGATACGCAGTATTTT

V gene: TRBV5-1
D gene: .
clone size: .
J gene: TRBJ1-4
CDR3 protein: CASSLGQGRDEKLFF
CDR3 DNA: TGCGCCAGCAGCTTAGGGCAGGGAAGAGACGAAAAACTGTTTTTT

V gene: TRBV5-1
D gene: TRBD2
clone size: .
J gene: TRBJ2-7
CDR3 protein: CASSLSSGDSYEQYF
CDR3 DNA: TGCGCCAGCAGCTTATCTAGCGGGGACTCCTACGAGCAGTACTTC

V gene: TRBV7-2
D gene: .
clone size: .
J gene: TRBJ2-1
CDR3 protein: CASSLAIPRARHNEYNEQFF
CDR3 DNA: TGTGCCAGCAGCTTAGCTATACCCAGGGCGCGGCACAACGAATACAATGAGCAGTTCTTC

V gene: TRBV5-1
D gene: .
clone size: .
J gene: TRBJ2-3
CDR3 protein: CASSRGGGGEGDTQYF
CDR3 DNA: TGCGCCAGCAGCCGTGGGGGCGGGGGAGAGGGAGATACGCAGTATTTT

V gene: TRBV7-6
D gene: .
clone size: .
J gene: TRBJ1-4
CDR3 protein: CASSLGAPPNEKLFF
CDR3 DNA: TGTGCCAGCAGCTTAGGGGCACCGCCTAATGAAAAACTGTTTTTT

V gene: TRBV5-1
D gene: TRBD2
clone size: .
J gene: TRBJ2-7
CDR3 protein: CASMLAGGPLSEQYF
CDR3 DNA: TGCGCCAGCATGTTAGCGGGAGGGCCGTTGAGCGAGCAGTACTTC

V gene: TRBV19
D gene: TRBD2
clone size: .
J gene: TRBJ2-7
CDR3 protein: CASRTSGTYEQYF
CDR3 DNA: TGTGCCAGTCGGACTAGCGGAACCTACGAGCAGTACTTC

V gene: TRBV5-1
D gene: TRBD1
clone size: .
J gene: TRBJ1-2
CDR3 protein: CASSLAGQGDGYTF
CDR3 DNA: TGCGCCAGCAGCTTGGCGGGACAGGGCGATGGCTACACCTTC

V gene: TRBV5-6
D gene: .
clone size: .
J gene: TRBJ2-6
CDR3 protein: CASSSQGSGANVLTF
CDR3 DNA: TGTGCCAGCAGTTCCCAGGGCTCTGGGGCCAACGTCCTGACTTTC

V gene: TRBV19
D gene: TRBD1
clone size: .
J gene: TRBJ1-6
CDR3 protein: CASSDRDSYNSPLHF
CDR3 DNA: TGTGCCAGTAGCGACCGGGACAGCTATAATTCACCCCTCCACTTT

V gene: TRBV30
D gene: .
clone size: .
J gene: TRBJ2-4
CDR3 protein: CAWSVPVGGLAKNIQYF
CDR3 DNA: TGTGCCTGGAGTGTACCCGTAGGGGGTTTAGCCAAAAACATTCAGTACTTC